This passage covers 21 T cell receptor beta chains from one sample sequenced in a study of CD8 T cells in Susac syndrome. Reverse transcription used 0.5 to 1 ug RNA and random hexamers. TCRdb re-analysed the immunoSEQ multiplex PCR reads in MiXCR, keeping a single row per CDR3 protein. The data contain under 200,000 distinct CDR3 sequences, 90% to 95% of them seen just once; the ten biggest clones take up 0.087%. The sample was CD4+ T cells from PBMCs. These receptors originate from a human donor with Susac syndrome.

The chain joins TRBV5-5 to TRBJ2-1; D tentatively fits TRBD1 or TRBD2 (5 bases each). The length of the CDR3 is 15 residues. Between the trimmed V and J ends, which lost 6 bases and 2 bases, there was a span of 15 bases. The germline V gene has CDR1 SGHKS and CDR2 YYEKEE (reference sequence). The DNA of the CDR3 is TGTGCCAGCACTCCACAGAGGGGAACCTACAATGAGCAGTTCTTC. The encoded protein is CASTPQRGTYNEQFF.

V and J are TRBV5-1 and TRBJ2-3; 8 bases agree with TRBD2. With 0 bases clipped from V and 7 bases from J, the junction kept 13 bases outside the gene matches. The CDR3 is made up of 17 amino acids. Looked up from germline, CDR1 is SGHRS and CDR2 is YFSETQ. CDR3 sequence reads: CASSLASRYGGRYTQYF. The CDR3 DNA follows: TGCGCCAGCAGCTTGGCTTCAAGATACGGCGGGAGGTATACGCAGTATTTT.

This clonotype was seen more than once but under ten times. The chain employs TRBV13 and TRBJ1-2; D is undetermined. Trimming shortened V by 3 bases and J by 2 bases, and 4 bases separated the two germline ends. The CDR3 has 12 amino acids. Germline V gene data show CDR1 as PRHDT and CDR2 as FYEKMQ (reference sequence). The CDR3 DNA is TGTGCCAGCAGCTTTAGGAACTATGGCTACACCTTC. Translating gives CASSFRNYGYTF.

This clonotype appeared a single time. This chain joins TRBV21-1 and TRBJ2-4; the table's D call of TRBD1 was not tested on the DNA. TRBV21-1 is annotated as a pseudogene. CDR3 length: 19 amino acids. The CDR3 sequence is CASSTQTDRGREAKNIQYF. DNA for the CDR3: TGTGCCAGCAGCACCCAAACCGACAGGGGGCGAGAAGCCAAAAACATTCAGTACTTC.

The V and J genes are TRBV20-1 and TRBJ1-1, with unresolved D. This CDR3 spans 16 amino acids. Germline assignment: CDR1 DFQATT and CDR2 SNEGSKA (reference sequence). Trimming stripped 0 bases from V and 3 bases from J, with 17 bases between. Here the CDR3 reads CSARDRKNPGDTEAFF. The DNA of the CDR3 is TGCAGTGCTAGAGATCGCAAGAACCCTGGAGACACTGAAGCTTTCTTT.

This clonotype has just one count. The J gene is TRBJ1-5, the V gene TRBV12-3 or TRBV12-4; D not resolved. Trimming shortened V by 6 bases and J by 9 bases, and 18 bases separated the two germline ends. The length of the CDR3 is 14 residues. In nucleotides, the CDR3 is TGTGCCAGCAGCCTCCGACACGGCGGTCGGCCCCAGCATTTT. This translates into CASSLRHGGRPQHF.

V usage is TRBV19 and J usage is TRBJ2-1, with TRBD2 identical over 8 bases. The germline CDR1 and CDR2 sequences are LNHDA and SQIVND (reference sequence). V shed 5 bases and J 5 bases; nucleotides not matched to a gene: 11. The CDR3 has 16 residues. DNA for the CDR3: TGTGCCAGTAGTCAGTCGGGCGGGGGGCAAGACAATGAGCAGTTCTTC. As protein: CASSQSGGGQDNEQFF.

This sequence joins TRBV18 and TRBJ2-7, with 8 bases matching TRBD2. CDR1 is KGHSH, CDR2 LQKENI, per germline. This CDR3 region has 14 residues. The trim removed 3 bases at V and 3 bases at J, leaving 4 bases unmatched. CDR3: CASSPTSEIYEQYF. The CDR3 bases are TGTGCCAGCTCACCGACTAGCGAAATCTACGAGCAGTACTTC.

CDR3: CASSSVGKAHSNQPQHF. CDR3 nucleotides: TGTGCCAGCAGTTCAGTTGGGAAAGCTCATAGCAATCAGCCCCAGCATTTT. The genes are TRBV28 and TRBJ1-5; D is undetermined. This CDR3 spans 17 amino acids. CDR1 and CDR2 (germline): MDHEN, SYDVKM. Trimming cost V 4 bases and J 0 bases, with 16 bases left between them.

The rearrangement uses TRBV10-3 and TRBJ2-2; perhaps TRBD1 as D (6 bases). The V and J ends lost 7 bases and 3 bases respectively, with 18 bases between them. This CDR3 contains 16 residues. Looked up from germline, CDR1 is ENHRY and CDR2 is SYGVKD. CDR3 coding DNA: TGTGCCATCAACAGGGTTGGCTCGTTGGACACCGGGGAGCTGTTTTTT. Translating gives CAINRVGSLDTGELFF.

The chain employs TRBV7-9 and TRBJ1-4, with D possibly being TRBD1 (5 bases). There are 14 residues in the CDR3. Trimming took off 3 bases at V and 3 bases at J, with 8 bases between the two ends. CDR1 and CDR2 from the germline V gene are SEHNR and FQNEAQ (reference sequence). The CDR3, as DNA: TGTGCCAGCAGCTTCGGGACCGCTAATGAAAAACTGTTTTTT. This encodes CASSFGTANEKLFF.

J is TRBJ1-5 and V is TRBV15; TRBD1 matches 12 bases. The CDR3 covers 17 residues. Trimming at V came to 0 bases and at J to 4 bases, leaving 4 bases not matched to a gene. The germline V gene has CDR1 LNHNV and CDR2 YYDKDF (reference sequence). The CDR3 reads CATSRDGTGGLNQPQHF. In nucleotides, the CDR3 is TGTGCCACCAGCAGAGATGGGACAGGGGGCTTAAATCAGCCCCAGCATTTT. The variable domain in full, completed from reference TRBV15 and TRBJ1-5, reads DAMVIQNPRYQVTQFGKPVTLSCSQTLNHNVMYWYQQKSSQAPKLLFHYYDKDFNNEADTPDNFQSRRPNTSFCFLDIRSPGLGDTAMYLCATSRDGTGGLNQPQHFGDGTRLSIL.

The CDR3 DNA is TGTGCCAGCAGCAGACAGGGATCCAACAATGAGCAGTTCTTC. This sequence encodes CASSRQGSNNEQFF. The rearrangement uses TRBV7-2 and TRBJ2-1; 7 nucleotides agree with TRBD1. Germline V lookup: CDR1 SGHTA, CDR2 FQGNSA. The CDR3 contains 14 residues. The V segment lost 5 bases and the J segment 5 bases; nucleotides outside the gene matches: 6.

This chain connects TRBV20-1 to TRBJ2-7; 12 nucleotides agree with TRBD2. The CDR3 runs to 13 residues. The V segment lost 5 bases and the J segment 7 bases; nucleotides outside the gene matches: 6. In germline, CDR1 is DFQATT, CDR2 SNEGSKA (reference sequence). Written as DNA, the CDR3 is TGCAGTGCTCCCTCCGGGACTAGCGGGGAGCAGTACTTC. This sequence encodes CSAPSGTSGEQYF.

V usage is TRBV27 and J usage is TRBJ2-7; D perhaps matches TRBD1 (6 bases). The germline V gene encodes CDR1 MNHEY and CDR2 SMNVEV (reference sequence). V was trimmed by 5 bases and J by 2 bases, leaving 13 bases between them. The CDR3 runs 14 residues. The CDR3 sequence is CASSRQVSTYEQYF. The CDR3, as DNA: TGTGCCAGCAGTCGACAGGTGTCAACCTACGAGCAGTACTTC.

This chain joins TRBV7-9 and TRBJ1-2; D is ambiguous. CDR1 and CDR2 from the germline V gene are SEHNR and FQNEAQ (reference sequence). This CDR3 has 14 amino acids. Trimming removed 5 bases from V and 0 bases from J, with 10 bases in between. The CDR3 sequence is CASSPPGANYGYTF. The CDR3 DNA reads as TGTGCCAGCAGCCCACCGGGCGCTAACTATGGCTACACCTTC. The whole variable domain, filled in from reference TRBV7-9 and TRBJ1-2, reads DTGVSQNPRHKITKRGQNVTFRCDPISEHNRLYWYRQTLGQGPEFLTYFQNEAQLEKSRLLSDRFSAERPKGSFSTLEIQRTEQGDSAMYLCASSPPGANYGYTFGSGTRLTVV.

The chain carries TRBV5-6 and TRBJ2-3, with 9 bases aligning to TRBD2. This CDR3 has 14 amino acids. The junction had 8 bases not matched to a gene; V was cut back by 7 bases and J by 5 bases. CDR1 is SGHDT, CDR2 YYEEEE, per germline. The CDR3 reads CASGKGRGGDTQYF. DNA for the CDR3: TGTGCCAGCGGCAAAGGGCGGGGGGGAGATACGCAGTATTTT.

The V gene is TRBV3-1, the J gene TRBJ1-2, with unresolved D. Trimming shortened V by 0 bases and J by 8 bases, and 13 bases separated the two germline ends. The CDR3 length is 14 residues. The V gene's germline CDR1 is LGHDT and CDR2 YNNKEL (reference sequence). The CDR3 region is CASSQEGGPHGYTF. In DNA form, the CDR3 reads TGTGCCAGCAGCCAAGAGGGAGGTCCGCACGGCTACACCTTC.

V is TRBV7-6 and J is TRBJ2-7; D is undetermined. The V end lost 5 bases, the J end lost 4 bases, and 15 bases lay between the germline ends. CDR1 and CDR2 (germline): SGHVS, FNYEAQ. The CDR3 contains 14 residues. CDR3 protein: CASSIGPSSYEQYF. The CDR3 coding sequence is TGTGCCAGCAGCATCGGACCCTCTTCGTACGAGCAGTACTTC.

The V and J genes are TRBV6-6 and TRBJ2-5, with a weak D call TRBD2 (5 bases). This CDR3 is 14 amino acids long. V lost 4 bases and J 2 bases, leaving 11 bases between the germline ends. Germline CDR1 reads MNHNY; CDR2 reads SVGAGI (reference sequence). The CDR3, as DNA: TGTGCCAGCAGTTGGGAGAAGCCGCAAGAGACCCAGTACTTC. Translated, it gives CASSWEKPQETQYF.

The V call is TRBV20-1, the J call TRBJ2-1; D is tentatively TRBD1 or TRBD2 (7 bases each). CDR1 DFQATT and CDR2 SNEGSKA come from the germline V gene (reference sequence). The V and J ends lost 0 bases and 3 bases respectively, with 15 bases between them. There are 16 residues in the CDR3. CDR3 residues: CSARDRGGWNYNEQFF. In nucleotides, the CDR3 is TGCAGTGCTAGAGACAGGGGGGGGTGGAACTACAATGAGCAGTTCTTC.